The clone carrying this TCR beta chain showed up just a few times. This entry is derived from a study of blood T cell repertoires in COVID-19. Background on the study: The study drew acute and convalescent COVID-19 samples from the United States, Italy and Spain. Sources were T cells, B-cell-depleted T cells, or PBMCs; the material itself was cDNA or gDNA.

As originally analysed: Counts of nucleated cells, estimated from reference gene primer amplification, were obtained. The method was immunoSEQ multiplex PCR; TCRdb's version includes in-frame clones alone and lacks a portion of them. That table furnishes V, J and clone size, whereas the DNA furnished D and trimming. The table shows under 85,000 clones, with about 83% occurring only once. The V and J ends lost 5 bases and 0 bases respectively, with 13 bases between them. The CDR3 runs 15 residues. From germline, CDR1 is SGHVS and CDR2 FQNEAQ. What was sequenced was peripheral blood. This TCR came from a man in his forties or fifties with active COVID-19. This chain uses TRBV7-8 with TRBJ1-1; possible D gene TRBD1, 5 bases. The CDR3 DNA is TGTGCCAGCAGCCCGTTTGGGGCCGTGAACACTGAAGCTTTCTTT. Amino acid sequence: CASSPFGAVNTEAFF.